Shown below are 20 T cell receptor beta chains from a single sample sequenced in a study of T-cell reconstitution after alpha-beta-depleted transplantation in children. A library of TCRbeta sequences, prepared with unique molecular identifiers, was generated. TCRdb reanalysed the PCR reads using MiXCR and keeps one entry per CDR3 protein. The table includes 200,000 to 300,000 distinct CDR3 sequences, 12% detected once. This material consisted of PBMCs from the stem cell graft donor, taken from the stem cell graft. The source is a human donor who donated a stem cell graft to a child with acute lymphoblastic leukemia.

On this clonotype: A much more abundant neighbour one base away suggests this may be a read error. The chain links TRBV28 to TRBJ2-7; D unresolved. The CDR3 is made up of 14 amino acids. V was cut by 6 bases and J by 3 bases, with 15 bases left in between. In germline, CDR1 is MDHEN, CDR2 SYDVKM. The CDR3 region is CASSLITQHYEQYF. The CDR3 DNA is TGTGCCAGCAGCTTAATAACCCAACACTACGAGCAGTACTTC. Looking up the rest from reference TRBV28 and TRBJ2-7 gives the full variable domain: DVKVTQSSRYLVKRTGEKVFLECVQDMDHENMFWYRQDPGLGLRLIYFSYDVKMKEKGDIPEGYSVSREKKERFSLILESASTNQTSMYLCASSLITQHYEQYFGPGTRLTVT.

This clonotype was counted ten times or more. V and J are TRBV6-2 or TRBV6-3 and TRBJ2-1; the D call may be TRBD1 or TRBD2 (5 bases each). This CDR3 contains 16 residues. Looked up from germline, CDR1 is MNHEY and CDR2 is SVGEGT. The V gene lost 10 bases and the J gene lost 4 bases, with 23 bases spanning the gap. CDR3 residues: CAISKSRGPRYNEQFF. The CDR3 nucleotides read TGTGCCATCTCAAAGTCGAGGGGTCCGAGGTACAATGAGCAGTTCTTC.

There are a few counts of this clonotype. The chain couples TRBV20-1 to TRBJ1-1; possibly TRBD1 for D (5 bases). The CDR3 extends over 14 amino acids. Trimming left V 5 bases short and J 5 bases short, with 18 bases between. Looked up from germline, CDR1 is DFQATT and CDR2 is SNEGSKA (reference sequence). Written as DNA, the CDR3 is TGCAGTGCTTTCGACTGGGGGATAAAAACTGAAGCTTTCTTT. This encodes CSAFDWGIKTEAFF.

The V and J genes are TRBV3-1 and TRBJ1-3; D is undetermined. This CDR3 region has 17 residues. Germline CDR1 is LGHDT and CDR2 is YNNKEL (reference sequence). V was trimmed by 0 bases and J by 1 base, leaving 13 bases between them. DNA of the CDR3: TGTGCCAGCAGCCAAGAACGCGGAGAACTGTCTGGAAACACCATATATTTT. Residues: CASSQERGELSGNTIYF.

This clonotype was found many times. V and J are TRBV20-1 and TRBJ2-1; D is possibly TRBD1 (5 bases). V dropped 1 base and J dropped 3 bases, with 10 bases sitting between them. The CDR3 runs 14 residues. The germline gives CDR1 DFQATT, CDR2 SNEGSKA (reference sequence). The CDR3, as DNA: TGCAGTGCTAGAGGGACAAGCCTCTACAATGAGCAGTTCTTC. This encodes CSARGTSLYNEQFF.

This clonotype was observed many times. This chain links TRBV2 with TRBJ1-1, with D unclear. V gave up 5 bases and J gave up 4 bases, with 14 bases separating them. Looked up from germline, CDR1 is SNHLY and CDR2 is FYNNEI. The CDR3 totals 14 residues. CDR3 loop: CASSPEGVGTEAFF. For the CDR3, the DNA is TGTGCCAGCAGTCCAGAGGGAGTCGGCACTGAAGCTTTCTTT.

This clonotype appeared many times. The gene calls are TRBV6-2 or TRBV6-3 and TRBJ1-1; D gene ambiguous. CDR1 and CDR2 (germline): MNHEY, SVGEGT. Trimming stripped 2 bases from V and 5 bases from J, with 9 bases between. This CDR3 comprises 13 residues. CDR3 in amino acids: CASSYRVGTEAFF. Here the CDR3 DNA reads TGTGCCAGCAGTTACCGGGTAGGGACTGAAGCTTTCTTT.

This clonotype has more than one count but fewer than ten. The chain employs TRBV7-2 and TRBJ1-5; 9 bases agree with TRBD1. CDR3 length: 15 amino acids. V lost 1 base to trimming and J lost 6 bases; unmatched junction nucleotides: 4. CDR1 and CDR2 (germline): SGHTA, FQGNSA. The CDR3, as DNA: TGTGCCAGCAGCTTAGAACAGGGGGCGATTCAGCCCCAGCATTTT. This gives the protein CASSLEQGAIQPQHF. The full variable domain, rest sourced from reference TRBV7-2 and TRBJ1-5, is GAGVSQSPSNKVTEKGKDVELRCDPISGHTALYWYRQSLGQGLEFLIYFQGNSAPDKSGLPSDRFSAERTGGSVSTLTIQRTQQEDSAVYLCASSLEQGAIQPQHFGDGTRLSIL.

The V and J genes are TRBV20-1 and TRBJ2-2; D gene uncertain. CDR3 length: 15 amino acids. The V end was cut by 0 bases, the J end by 0 bases, with 8 bases between. Germline V gene sequence: CDR1 DFQATT, CDR2 SNEGSKA (reference sequence). CDR3 nucleotides: TGCAGTGCTAGAGATCTTCGAACGAACACCGGGGAGCTGTTTTTT. It is translated as CSARDLRTNTGELFF.

This clonotype came up many times. The chain links TRBV6-1 to TRBJ1-2; D not certain. Looked up from germline, CDR1 is MNHNS and CDR2 is SASEGT. The CDR3 is 15 residues long. The V end was cut by 1 base, the J end by 8 bases, with 17 bases between. In DNA, the CDR3 is TGTGCCAGCAGTGAAGGGACCCTCCCCGGCAGGGGCTACACCTTC. Protein: CASSEGTLPGRGYTF.

This clonotype was counted at least ten times. V usage is TRBV27 and J usage is TRBJ2-2; D remains unclear. V lost 6 bases and J 8 bases, leaving 25 bases between the germline ends. The CDR3 runs 17 residues. Germline CDR1 reads MNHEY; CDR2 reads SMNVEV (reference sequence). In DNA, the CDR3 is TGTGCCAGCAGGCTCTCCCCGCTAGAGACCCCGAGGGGGGAGCTGTTTTTT. Protein: CASRLSPLETPRGELFF.

This chain connects TRBV30 to TRBJ2-5; D call uncertain. CDR1 is GTSNPN and CDR2 is SVGIG in the germline V gene (reference sequence). This CDR3 is built from 9 residues. V was pared by 7 bases and J by 1 base, with 1 base between. As DNA, the CDR3 is TGTGCCTTCCAAGAGACCCAGTACTTC. Protein: CAFQETQYF.

This clonotype was seen many times. The chain employs TRBV7-8 and TRBJ2-3, with 9 positions matching TRBD2. Germline CDR1 is SGHVS and CDR2 is FQNEAQ. The CDR3 is 16 amino acids. The V segment lost 5 bases and the J segment 4 bases; nucleotides outside the gene matches: 10. The CDR3 loop is CASSPTLAGRPDTQYF. The CDR3 region has the DNA TGTGCCAGCAGCCCAACCCTAGCGGGACGACCAGATACGCAGTATTTT.

This clonotype was found many times. V and J are TRBV5-4 and TRBJ2-7; weak D call: TRBD1 (6 bases). The CDR3 spans 14 residues. V was cut by 0 bases and J by 6 bases, with 13 bases left in between. Germline loops: CDR1 SGHNT, CDR2 YYREEE (reference sequence). CDR3 in amino acids: CASSLEGVAFEQYF. CDR3 sequence (DNA): TGTGCCAGCAGCTTGGAGGGGGTTGCCTTCGAGCAGTACTTC.

The sample holds many counts of this clonotype. The chain combines TRBV20-1 with TRBJ2-5, with D possibly matching TRBD2 (5 bases). V lost 5 bases and J lost 3, with 19 bases in between. Germline CDR1 DFQATT, CDR2 SNEGSKA (reference sequence). This CDR3 region has 15 residues. CDR3 amino acids: CSALGGRGRKETQYF. CDR3 DNA sequence: TGCAGTGCTTTAGGAGGCAGAGGGCGGAAAGAGACCCAGTACTTC.

This clonotype appeared many times. The chain carries TRBV6-1 and TRBJ1-1, with no clear D. CDR3 length: 12 amino acids. Trimming cost V 6 bases and J 5 bases, with 10 bases left between them. Germline loops: CDR1 MNHNS, CDR2 SASEGT. The CDR3 DNA reads as TGTGCCAGCAGGGACCCGAGGACTGAAGCTTTCTTT. Amino acids: CASRDPRTEAFF.

This clonotype has a count of ten or more. The V gene is TRBV20-1, the J gene TRBJ2-3; the D is unclear. CDR3 length: 17 residues. Trimming took off 2 bases at V and 1 base at J, with 19 bases between the two ends. Germline values: CDR1 DFQATT, CDR2 SNEGSKA (reference sequence). CDR3 amino acids: CSARSRLTRVGTDTQYF. DNA of the CDR3: TGCAGTGCTAGATCCCGCCTAACACGGGTTGGCACAGATACGCAGTATTTT.

This clonotype was detected many times. This sequence joins TRBV15 and TRBJ2-2, with D hard to call. V dropped 3 bases and J dropped 4 bases, with 12 bases sitting between them. The germline CDR1 and CDR2 sequences are LNHNV and YYDKDF (reference sequence). The CDR3 is 15 residues long. CDR3 residues: CATSSSLPGTGELFF. DNA of the CDR3: TGTGCCACCAGCAGTTCACTCCCGGGCACCGGGGAGCTGTTTTTT.

This clonotype was seen many times. This chain links TRBV7-2 with TRBJ2-2; no definite D call. The V end was cut by 4 bases, the J end by 2 bases, with 2 bases between. Germline lookup yields CDR1 SGHTA and CDR2 FQGNSA. The CDR3 covers 12 residues. The CDR3 nucleotides read TGTGCCAGCAGCTCTAACACCGGGGAGCTGTTTTTT. Translating gives CASSSNTGELFF.

Notes on this clonotype: This may arise from a read error, as a much more abundant clone is one base away. The chain uses TRBV7-6 and TRBJ2-1; D is uncertain. CDR3 size: 12 residues. Germline V gene sequence: CDR1 SGHVS, CDR2 FNYEAQ. The CDR3 spells CASRFSENEQFF. The CDR3 coding sequence is TGTGCCAGCCGCTTCTCCGAGAATGAGCAGTTCTTC.